The clone carrying this T cell receptor beta chain was recorded many times. Its antigen is currently unknown. The data belong to a study of metastatic and nonmetastatic thyroid tumors. Whole-study findings and limits: Across blood and tumor, TCR beta diversity in malignant thyroid tumors was reportedly significantly higher than in benign nodules.

Thyroid surgery was performed in patients who had received no treatment beforehand. Authors' methods: A classifier of distant metastasis in papillary thyroid cancer was built from CDR3 differences (across clinicopathological groups). TCRdb re-called clones via MiXCR from the PCR reads. In this record, the V and J calls reflect TCRdb's handling and not the investigators' own analysis. Found here are 91,000 or so clones, approximately 11% of them singletons; the top ten hold about 10%. The CDR3 totals 15 residues. With 8 bases removed from V and 5 bases from J, the gap between germline ends came to 19 bases. CDR1 LNHDA and CDR2 SQIVND come from the germline V gene (reference sequence).

This TCR came from a female donor with papillary thyroid cancer or a benign thyroid nodule (not recorded which). Some clones in this sample may be carry-over from other donors' samples. V is TRBV19 and J is TRBJ2-1, with D possibly TRBD2 on 6 matching bases. Sequences were obtained from blood. CDR3 sequence: CASQPMRGLNNEQFF. The CDR3 DNA reads TGTGCCAGTCAGCCAATGAGGGGACTCAACAATGAGCAGTTCTTC.